This T cell receptor (beta chain) was documented in a study of shared clonotypes between healthy human individuals (dated by TCRdb to the early 2020s). Turning to the overall study: Three men and a couple of women, aged 18 to 49 years, made up the cohort. For each donor, CD4 naive and CD4 memory were each given three plates, CD8 naive was given two plates, and CD8 memory was given one plate. The study deeply sequenced blood TCR repertoires of roughly five healthy adults to estimate repertoire size and the extent of clonotype sharing between individuals. To increase sequencing depth and limit assay-specific biases, different laboratories used diverse techniques to prepare libraries and sequence TCR repertoires. Leukapheresis yielded between about 0.8 and 8.9 billion PBMCs per donor. Results the study describes overall, beyond this receptor: Because the study included only a small number of donors, the genetic and exposure-history diversity represented was limited. Pairwise subsampling led to the expectation that sequencing depth would affect the degree of clonotype sharing among donors. Rarefaction of sorted-subset datasets indicated incomplete sequencing despite the large sequencing depth. Estimated clonotype richness was generally larger for naive than for memory subsets. Sampling was restricted to blood, and TCR repertoires in tissue are likely to differ from TCR repertoires in blood. When several donors were compared, the shared fraction of clonotypes was about 5.2% for naive CD4, roughly 3.4% for naive CD8, roughly 2.5% for memory CD4, and roughly 0.43% for memory CD8. Clonotypes shared by all four sorted-subset donors showed higher generation probabilities than non-shared clonotypes.

In regard to this clone: What this receptor recognizes is not known. Base-call qualities are not available, and no considerably larger clone is one nucleotide away.

CDR3 length: 18 amino acids, cysteine to phenylalanine. Here the CDR3 DNA is all that survives: 54 bases in frame from base 1. CDR1 and CDR2 are drawn from the germline V gene: MGHRA, YSYEKL. V lost 1 base and J lost 4 bases; the stretch between them is 22 bases long. Using the deep immunoSEQ assay, TCR CDR3 regions were amplified from genomic DNA by multiplex PCR. Extracted genomic DNA from each cell subset was spread evenly across all wells of several immunoSEQ 96-well plates, with each plate serving as a replicate. For sorted subsets, each replicate PCR was loaded with about 0.2 ug genomic DNA, equivalent to 30,000 or so T cell genomes. The purified libraries were quantified using a Qubit 3.0 fluorometer, sized with a Bioanalyzer 2100, and then quantified again using the KAPA Library Quantification kit. Every immunoSEQ 96-well plate was sequenced on a dedicated single-read 150-cycle Illumina NextSeq 550 flow cell. In the authors' own workflow: The immunoSEQ output contained only junctional sequences without quality scores, so filtering could not match that applied to full-length reads. Sequences were annotated with PyIR, a Python wrapper for IgBLAST v1.9, and V/J genes and CDR3 were assigned using IMGT germline references. Any read was removed if the V/J assignment was weak (E-value above 1e-6), the CDR3 was missing, or the read contained stop codons, out-of-frame junctions, or ambiguous translated residues. V3J clonotypes were defined as sequences sharing the same inferred V gene, J gene, and CDR3 amino acid sequence. Percentage overlap between repertoires was computed as shared unique clonotypes divided by the size of the smaller repertoire. Repertoire richness was assessed with RTK rarefaction, the Chao1 estimator, and Recon v2.1 estimates of unobserved clonotypes. OLGA was used to compute generation probabilities for all TCRbeta clonotypes that the gDNA method yielded from four donors. The table was pulled from immuneACCESS by TCRdb, which kept in-frame rearrangements only. Such tables lose some clones; where checked, under half of the loss comes from unresolved V genes, and the rest has no known cause. V and J calls plus clone size are reproduced from that table; the DNA served to infer D and trimming. The sample contains under 2,500,000 clones, about 94% of them found a single time. Less than 0.15% of the sample is held by the ten biggest clonotypes.

The donors were healthy, HIV-negative adults with no recently reported acute infections or vaccinations. Only Caucasian adults living in Nashville, Tennessee, USA were represented among the donors. CD4+ T cells were enriched through magnetic negative selection, after which naive cells were positively selected on CD45RA and the remaining negative fraction served as the memory subset. Blood was obtained by leukapheresis, after which PBMCs were separated by Ficoll-Histopaque density gradient centrifugation and cryopreserved in liquid nitrogen vapor phase. Purity and quantity of every magnetically sorted T cell population were checked by analytical flow cytometry. From each sorted fraction, genomic DNA was isolated and quantified by UV absorbance on a Nanodrop 2000c.

In this chain, TRBV4-1 is recombined with TRBJ1-1; a tentative D call is TRBD1 (6 bases match). This receptor was identified in a young man in good health. The sample taken for sequencing was naive CD4+ T cells sorted from blood. The cell subset or site tag for this specimen amounts to: CD45RA+ positively selected. This receptor has the CDR3 CASSQVGLRSTGSTEAFF. The DNA reads as follows: TGCGCCAGCAGCCAAGTTGGCCTTCGTTCTACAGGGAGCACTGAAGCTTTCTTT.